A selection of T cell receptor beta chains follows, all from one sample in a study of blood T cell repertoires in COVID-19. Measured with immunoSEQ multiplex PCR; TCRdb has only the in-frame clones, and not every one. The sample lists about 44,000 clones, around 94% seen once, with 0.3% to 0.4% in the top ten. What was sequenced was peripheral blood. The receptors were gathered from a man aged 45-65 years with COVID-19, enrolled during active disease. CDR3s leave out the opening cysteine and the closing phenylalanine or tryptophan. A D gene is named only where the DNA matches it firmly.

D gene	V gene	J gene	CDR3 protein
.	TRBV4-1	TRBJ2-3	ASSQDRDMDTQY
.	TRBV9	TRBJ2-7	ASSSLGGASSYEQY
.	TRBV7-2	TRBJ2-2	ASSSWGGNTGELF
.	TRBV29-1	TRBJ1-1	SVLRGEAF
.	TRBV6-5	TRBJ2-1	ASSSQAGFYNEQF
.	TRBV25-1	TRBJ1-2	ASRLHYGYT
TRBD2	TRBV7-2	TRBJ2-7	ASSLEVSSGIRNEQY
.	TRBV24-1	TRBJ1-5	ATSARGSNQPQH
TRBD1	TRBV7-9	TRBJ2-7	ASSLIEGAEQY
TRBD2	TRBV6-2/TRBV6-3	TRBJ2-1	ASSFQAGGEQF
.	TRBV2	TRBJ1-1	ASSDLVRNTEAF
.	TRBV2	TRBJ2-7	ASCDGGGGNAYEQY